Following are 21 T cell receptor beta chains from one sample sequenced in a study of blood T cell repertoires in COVID-19. The data were produced by immunoSEQ multiplex PCR, yet TCRdb's version contains in-frame clones alone and is incomplete. This sample has some 99,000 clones, with nearly 90% found just once. The sequencing input was peripheral blood. The origin of the receptors is a man between 65 and 80 years old with acute or convalescent COVID-19.

The rearrangement links TRBV5-1 to TRBJ1-4, with a weak D call TRBD1 (6 bases). This CDR3 has 16 amino acids. CDR1 SGHRS and CDR2 YFSETQ come from the germline V gene. V lost 4 bases to trimming and J lost 3 bases, with 16 bases between them. CDR3 amino acids: CASSREPQGSNEKLFF. The DNA for the CDR3 is TGCGCCAGCAGCCGTGAGCCCCAGGGGTCTAATGAAAAACTGTTTTTT.

This chain connects TRBV9 to TRBJ2-5; 9 nucleotides match TRBD2. The germline CDR1 and CDR2 sequences are SGDLS and YYNGEE. Losses at the gene ends were 4 bases for V and 1 base for J; bases not matched to a gene: 5. The CDR3 length is 15 residues. The CDR3, as DNA: TGTGCCAGCAGCTCGAGCGGGAGGCCCCAAGAGACCCAGTACTTC. Its protein product is CASSSSGRPQETQYF.

The chain joins TRBV3-1 (or the pseudogene TRBV3-2) to TRBJ1-4; TRBD1 matches 9 bases. With 4 bases clipped from V and 8 bases from J, the junction kept 8 bases outside the gene matches. The CDR3 is 15 amino acids. Germline CDR1 and CDR2: LGHDT and YNNKEL (reference sequence). CDR3 residues: CASSPGGQGREKLFF. The CDR3 coding sequence is TGTGCCAGCAGCCCGGGGGGACAGGGTCGAGAAAAACTGTTTTTT.

This clone was seen a handful of times. The CDR3 protein is CASSSASDNEQFF. The CDR3 DNA reads TGTGCCAGCAGTTCCGCCAGTGACAATGAGCAGTTCTTC. The chain combines TRBV6-5 with TRBJ2-1; D gene uncertain. The CDR3 loop spans 13 amino acids. Trimming removed 4 bases from V and 5 bases from J, with 9 bases in between. CDR1 MNHEY and CDR2 SVGAGI come from the germline V gene.

This chain joins TRBV6-2 or TRBV6-3 and TRBJ2-5, with TRBD2 matching 13 bases. The CDR3 spans 18 residues. Germline lookup yields CDR1 MNHEY and CDR2 SVGEGT. Trimming at V came to 4 bases and at J to 1 base, leaving 9 bases not matched to a gene. The DNA of the CDR3 is TGTGCCAGCAGTTCGGCCCCAAGGACTAGCGGGGGCCAAGAGACCCAGTACTTC. This sequence encodes CASSSAPRTSGGQETQYF.

CDR3 coding DNA: TGCGCCAGCAGCCTAGGACAGAACTTCCTGTCCTACAATGAGCAGTTCTTC. It codes for CASSLGQNFLSYNEQFF. The chain links TRBV5-1 to TRBJ2-1, with D possibly matching TRBD1 (6 bases). This CDR3 comprises 17 residues. Germline V CDR1 and CDR2: SGHRS, YFSETQ. Trimming shortened V by 4 bases and J by 1 base, and 18 bases separated the two germline ends.

The gene calls are TRBV28 and TRBJ1-3; TRBD1 matches 8 bases. Germline values: CDR1 MDHEN, CDR2 SYDVKM. Trimming cost V 6 bases and J 9 bases; bases outside gene matches: 7. The CDR3 covers 13 residues. The CDR3 nucleotides are TGTGCCAGCAGGCTGGACAGGGTTTCCACCATATATTTT. It encodes CASRLDRVSTIYF.

The rearrangement joins TRBV10-3 to TRBJ1-6; TRBD1 matches 7 bases. The CDR3 covers 14 residues. V trimming: 4 bases; J trimming: 7 bases; junction bases outside the gene matches: 4. Germline lookup yields CDR1 ENHRY and CDR2 SYGVKD. In nucleotides, the CDR3 is TGTGCCATCAGTGCCGGGACAGCCAATTCACCCCTCCACTTT. Translating gives CAISAGTANSPLHF.

This clone was seen a handful of times. The chain recombines TRBV6-5 with TRBJ1-1, with TRBD1 matching over 9 bases. Trimming removed 6 bases from V and 0 bases from J; junction bases left unmatched: 5. CDR1 and CDR2 (germline): MNHEY, SVGAGI. The length of the CDR3 is 15 residues. This chain's CDR3 is CASRRDRAMNTEAFF. CDR3 bases: TGTGCCAGCAGGCGGGACAGGGCCATGAACACTGAAGCTTTCTTT.

The chain recombines TRBV4-1 with TRBJ1-2; D might be TRBD1 (5 bases). The V end was cut by 0 bases, the J end by 8 bases, with 16 bases between. Per the germline V gene, CDR1 is MGHRA and CDR2 is YSYEKL. This CDR3 is 15 amino acids long. CDR3 coding DNA: TGCGCCAGCAGCCAAGATAGCGGCAGGGAAAGAGGCTACACCTTC. Translation gives CASSQDSGRERGYTF.

This clone turned up a few times. The V and J genes are TRBV4-1 and TRBJ1-6; D is unresolved. Germline V gene data show CDR1 as MGHRA and CDR2 as YSYEKL. Trimming removed 1 base from V and 9 bases from J, with 7 bases in between. CDR3 length equals 13 residues. In nucleotides, the CDR3 is TGCGCCAGCAGCCAAGCACAGAGTTCACCCCTCCACTTT. Translating it yields CASSQAQSSPLHF.

The chain carries TRBV5-1 and TRBJ2-5, with unresolved D. The V gene's germline CDR1 is SGHRS and CDR2 YFSETQ. This CDR3 is 13 amino acids long. Trimming stripped 0 bases from V and 4 bases from J, with 7 bases between. Here the CDR3 reads CASSLDPVETQYF. DNA of the CDR3: TGCGCCAGCAGCTTGGACCCGGTAGAGACCCAGTACTTC.

This clone has a single count. The chain couples TRBV7-2 to TRBJ2-5; D is possibly TRBD2 (6 bases). Looked up from germline, CDR1 is SGHTA and CDR2 is FQGNSA. The CDR3 contains 15 residues. Trimming removed 0 bases at V and 2 bases at J, with 10 bases between. The CDR3, as DNA: TGTGCCAGCAGCTTAGCGGTTGGGGGGCAAGAGACCCAGTACTTC. Its translation: CASSLAVGGQETQYF.

This rearrangement joins TRBV5-1 to TRBJ1-5, with 7 bases aligning to TRBD1. This CDR3 is built from 13 residues. Germline CDR1 and CDR2: SGHRS and YFSETQ. With 4 bases clipped from V and 10 bases from J, the junction kept 8 bases outside the gene matches. The CDR3 reads CASSIGQDAPQHF. CDR3 sequence (DNA): TGCGCCAGCAGCATCGGACAGGACGCCCCCCAGCATTTT.

This chain connects TRBV11-3 to TRBJ2-3, with a tentative D call TRBD1 (6 bases). The germline V gene encodes CDR1 SGHNT and CDR2 YENEEA. The CDR3 has 17 residues. V lost 5 bases and J 6 bases, leaving 24 bases between the germline ends. The CDR3 DNA reads as TGTGCCAGCAGCGCAGGGGCCAGGACAGACTCTTCGGATACGCAGTATTTT. Its protein product is CASSAGARTDSSDTQYF. The full variable domain, with the rest looked up from reference TRBV11-3 and TRBJ2-3, is EAGVVQSPRYKIIEKKQPVAFWCNPISGHNTLYWYLQNLGQGPELLIRYENEEAVDDSQLPKDRFSAERLKGVDSTLKIQPAELGDSAVYLCASSAGARTDSSDTQYFGPGTRLTVL.

This rearrangement joins TRBV7-9 to TRBJ1-4; 8 nucleotides match TRBD1. Germline V gene sequence: CDR1 SEHNR, CDR2 FQNEAQ (reference sequence). The CDR3 length is 15 residues. V lost 5 bases to trimming and J lost 6 bases; unmatched junction nucleotides: 8. CDR3 nucleotides: TGTGCCAGCAGCCCACGGACAGGGCTGGATGAAAAACTGTTTTTT. It codes for CASSPRTGLDEKLFF.

The chain links TRBV18 to TRBJ2-3, with D tentatively TRBD1 (5 bases). The length of the CDR3 is 17 residues. The ends were cut back, 3 bases at V and 1 base at J, with 17 bases in the middle. In germline, CDR1 is KGHSH, CDR2 LQKENI. This CDR3 reads CASSPIVGASGTDTQYF. The CDR3 DNA follows: TGTGCCAGCTCACCCATCGTAGGGGCCTCTGGCACAGATACGCAGTATTTT.

V and J are TRBV6-5 and TRBJ1-4; 7 bases are shared with TRBD1. The junction had 9 bases not matched to a gene; V was cut back by 6 bases and J by 8 bases. The CDR3 is 14 amino acids. The germline CDR1 and CDR2 sequences are MNHEY and SVGAGI. The CDR3 nucleotides read TGTGCCAGCAGGCGCGAGGGGGCGCGGGAAAAACTGTTTTTT. Residues: CASRREGAREKLFF.

J is TRBJ1-1 and V is TRBV7-9; D unresolved. The CDR3 is made up of 11 amino acids. With 3 bases removed from V and 11 bases from J, the gap between germline ends came to 10 bases. The germline gives CDR1 SEHNR, CDR2 FQNEAQ (reference sequence). CDR3: CASSFHPEAFF. CDR3 sequence (DNA): TGTGCCAGCAGCTTCCATCCGGAGGCTTTCTTT.

The chain combines TRBV11-2 with TRBJ2-1, with D possibly matching TRBD1 (7 bases). Germline CDR1 is SGHAT and CDR2 is FQNNGV. The V end was cut by 4 bases, the J end by 1 base, with 14 bases between. This CDR3 has 16 amino acids. The CDR3 region has the DNA TGTGCCAGCAGCTCGTTGACAGGGAGGTCCTACAATGAGCAGTTCTTC. This encodes CASSSLTGRSYNEQFF.

This clone was observed a single time. V is TRBV19 and J is TRBJ2-1, with D hard to call. Looked up from germline, CDR1 is LNHDA and CDR2 is SQIVND (reference sequence). Trimming stripped 1 base from V and 5 bases from J, with 6 bases between. The CDR3 totals 13 residues. The CDR3, as DNA: TGTGCCAGTAGTATAGGACAAAACAATGAGCAGTTCTTC. Protein: CASSIGQNNEQFF.